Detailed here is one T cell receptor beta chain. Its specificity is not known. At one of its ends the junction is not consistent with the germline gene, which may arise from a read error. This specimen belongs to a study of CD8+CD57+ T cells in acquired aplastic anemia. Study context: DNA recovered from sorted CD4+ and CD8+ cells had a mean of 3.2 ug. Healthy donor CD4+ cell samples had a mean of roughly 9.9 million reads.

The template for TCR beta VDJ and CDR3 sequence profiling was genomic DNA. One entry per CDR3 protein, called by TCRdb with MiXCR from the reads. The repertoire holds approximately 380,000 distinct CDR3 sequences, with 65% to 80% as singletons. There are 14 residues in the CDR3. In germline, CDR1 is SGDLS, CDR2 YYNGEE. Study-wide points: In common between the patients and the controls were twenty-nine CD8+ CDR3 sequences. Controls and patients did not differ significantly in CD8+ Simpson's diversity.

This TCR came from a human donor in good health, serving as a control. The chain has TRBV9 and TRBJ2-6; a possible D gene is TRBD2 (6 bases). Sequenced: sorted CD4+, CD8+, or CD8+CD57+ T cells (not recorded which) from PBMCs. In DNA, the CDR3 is TGTGCCACCAGCAGAGGAGGGGAGGCAAACGTCGTGACTTTC. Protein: CATSRGGEANVVTF.